This is a list of T cell receptor beta chains from one sample in a study of cytomegalovirus exposure and HLA in healthy donors. This table comes from immunoSEQ multiplex PCR, and its TCRdb copy is limited to in-frame clones, with some not included. The sample holds some 150,000 clones, almost 85% seen once. Sequenced: PBMCs. The receptor source for this set is a man aged 18 to 30 in good health and CMV-seropositive. CDR3s include the opening cysteine and the closing phenylalanine or tryptophan. The D gene is left open where the match is weak. Size values are once, few and many counts, or a class for expanded clones, and some rows have none.

v_call,j_call,clone_size,d_call,cdr3_aa,cdr3_nt
TRBV28,TRBJ2-3,-,TRBD1,CASSQINRGPGDTQYF,TGTGCCAGCAGTCAGATCAACAGGGGGCCTGGAGATACGCAGTATTTT
TRBV5-1,TRBJ1-1,-,-,CASSFVTGQTEAFF,TGCGCCAGCAGCTTCGTGACAGGTCAAACTGAAGCTTTCTTT
TRBV7-2,TRBJ2-5,-,-,CASSLGPTETQYF,TGTGCCAGCAGCTTAGGACCGACTGAGACCCAGTACTTC
TRBV2,TRBJ1-1,-,-,CASSEGRQDGPEAFF,TGTGCCAGCAGTGAAGGACGACAGGACGGCCCTGAAGCTTTCTTT
TRBV30,TRBJ1-1,-,-,CAWSVRWQGMDTEAFF,TGTGCCTGGAGTGTACGATGGCAGGGCATGGACACTGAAGCTTTCTTT
TRBV28,TRBJ2-1,-,TRBD2,CASRALGLAGDNEQFF,TGTGCCAGCAGGGCCTTAGGACTAGCGGGAGACAATGAGCAGTTCTTC
TRBV4-1,TRBJ2-1,-,TRBD1,CASSQDGGQGAMYNEQFF,TGCGCCAGCAGCCAAGATGGGGGACAGGGGGCTATGTACAATGAGCAGTTCTTC
TRBV9,TRBJ2-3,-,TRBD1,CASSPRQGSRMVIPDTQYF,TGTGCCAGCAGCCCCCGACAGGGATCACGGATGGTTATTCCAGATACGCAGTATTTT
TRBV4-2,TRBJ2-7,-,TRBD2,CASSQVGMASGTYEQYF,TGTGCCAGCAGCCAAGTTGGGATGGCTAGCGGGACTTACGAGCAGTACTTC
TRBV7-2,TRBJ2-7,-,-,CASSLAGTRRWGMGEQYF,TGTGCCAGCAGCTTAGCTGGGACACGAAGGTGGGGAATGGGGGAGCAGTACTTC
TRBV18,TRBJ2-2,-,-,CASSLSRTTNTGELFF,TGTGCCAGCTCACTCTCCCGGACAACGAACACCGGGGAGCTGTTTTTT
TRBV4-2,TRBJ1-1,-,TRBD1,CASSHLGQGNTEAFF,TGTGCCAGCAGCCACCTCGGACAGGGGAACACTGAAGCTTTCTTT
TRBV7-9,TRBJ1-1,-,-,CASSLATNLGLREAFF,TGTGCCAGCAGCTTAGCGACTAATCTTGGGTTACGGGAAGCTTTCTTT
TRBV19,TRBJ2-1,-,TRBD2,CASIGLAGPFEQFF,TGTGCCAGTATAGGGCTAGCGGGCCCATTTGAGCAGTTCTTC
TRBV28,TRBJ2-7,once,-,CASSFPSEQYF,TGTGCCAGCAGTTTCCCCTCCGAGCAGTACTTC
TRBV6-6,TRBJ1-2,-,TRBD1,CASREDRAGSYGYTF,TGTGCCAGCAGAGAGGACAGGGCCGGGAGCTATGGCTACACCTTC
TRBV2,TRBJ2-3,-,TRBD2,CASSEAGPGLAGVRQYF,TGTGCCAGCAGTGAAGCCGGGCCGGGACTAGCGGGAGTAAGGCAGTATTTT
TRBV27,TRBJ2-1,few,-,CASSFSVINEQFF,TGTGCCAGCAGTTTTTCGGTCATCAATGAGCAGTTCTTC
TRBV7-9,TRBJ2-3,-,-,CASSSQIGADTQYF,TGTGCCAGCAGCTCCCAAATAGGGGCAGATACGCAGTATTTT
TRBV7-9,TRBJ1-4,-,-,CASSLARAGREKLFF,TGTGCCAGCAGCTTAGCGAGGGCGGGGAGGGAAAAACTGTTTTTT
TRBV5-1,TRBJ2-7,-,-,CASSLGQSSYEQYF,TGCGCCAGCAGCTTGGGACAAAGCTCCTACGAGCAGTACTTC
TRBV14,TRBJ2-7,-,-,CASSLGGRGEYEQYF,TGTGCCAGCAGCCTCGGGGGACGCGGAGAATACGAGCAGTACTTC
TRBV2,TRBJ1-5,-,TRBD1,CASIRDRNQPQHF,TGTGCCAGCATTCGGGACAGAAATCAGCCCCAGCATTTT
TRBV7-2,TRBJ2-1,-,TRBD2,CASSSRTSGRASYNEQFF,TGTGCCAGCAGCTCCAGGACTAGCGGGAGGGCATCCTACAATGAGCAGTTCTTC
TRBV29-1,TRBJ2-1,-,-,CSVYRSSYNEQFF,TGCAGCGTTTATCGGAGCTCCTACAATGAGCAGTTCTTC
TRBV7-9,TRBJ2-7,-,TRBD2,CASSLGMRTSGYEQYF,TGTGCCAGCAGCTTAGGTATGCGGACTAGCGGCTACGAGCAGTACTTC
TRBV19,TRBJ2-7,-,TRBD2,CASRPVGGSSYEQYF,TGTGCCAGTAGGCCCGTGGGCGGGAGCTCCTACGAGCAGTACTTC
TRBV5-1,TRBJ2-3,once,TRBD1,CASGQVVGTQYF,TGCGCCAGCGGACAGGTTGTTGGTACGCAGTATTTT
TRBV10-3,TRBJ2-7,-,-,CAISEGGEVDEQYF,TGTGCCATCAGTGAAGGGGGGGAGGTTGACGAGCAGTACTTC
TRBV5-1,TRBJ2-7,once,-,CASSPRGEQYF,TGCGCCAGCAGCCCCCGAGGCGAGCAGTACTTC
TRBV5-1,TRBJ2-4,-,TRBD1,CASSSPDRGGTKNIQYF,TGCGCCAGCAGCTCCCCGGACAGGGGAGGAACCAAAAACATTCAGTACTTC
TRBV28,TRBJ2-7,-,-,CASSKGTQYEQYF,TGTGCCAGCAGTAAGGGGACACAGTACGAGCAGTACTTC
TRBV10-3,TRBJ1-3,once,-,CAISDLSSGNTIYF,TGTGCCATCAGCGACTTGAGCTCTGGAAACACCATATATTTT
TRBV5-1,TRBJ1-2,-,TRBD1,CASSSGDSLNYGYTF,TGCGCCAGCAGCTCGGGGGACAGTCTAAACTATGGCTACACCTTC
TRBV5-1,TRBJ1-1,-,TRBD1,CASKLEQGDFAEAFF,TGCGCCAGCAAGCTTGAACAGGGGGATTTCGCTGAAGCTTTCTTT
TRBV18,TRBJ2-5,-,TRBD1,CASSPDDREGETQYF,TGTGCCAGCTCACCAGACGACAGGGAAGGAGAGACCCAGTACTTC